The 18 T cell receptor gamma chains listed next were all sequenced from one sample in a study of gammadelta T cells in human blood. TCRdb applied CATT to the RT-PCR reads for clone calling. The sample lists fewer than 200 gamma-chain clones; over 2.5% were seen once. Sample: Vgamma9Vdelta2 gamma-delta T cells from infant blood. The source is a human donor.

In its sample, this clone is large. The chain combines TRGV9 with TRGJP1. V lost 0 bases and J lost 4; bases outside the gene matches: 5. This CDR3 is 15 amino acids long. Germline CDR1 GITISATS, CDR2 ISYDGTV (reference sequence). CDR3 bases: TGTGCCTTGTGGGAGGTGCGGGGCACTGGTTGGTTCAAGATATTT. This encodes CALWEVRGTGWFKIF.

In its sample, this clone is large (0.1 to 1%). A much larger clone differs from this one at a single base, so this may be a read error. Different DNA sequences within this sample yield the same CDR3. The rearrangement links TRGV9 to TRGJP. This CDR3 is 16 amino acids long. From germline, CDR1 is GITISATS and CDR2 ISYDGTV (reference sequence). Germline trimming cut 1 base from V and 4 bases from J; bases unmatched to any gene: 1. Written as DNA, the CDR3 is TGTGCCTTGTGGGAGGTTCAAGAGTTGGGCAAAAAAATCAAGGTATTT. It encodes CALWEVQELGKKIKVF.

A word on this clone: The protein given by TCRdb reflects a much larger clone and differs at residue 3 from this DNA's translation, likely from a read error; the protein shown is the DNA's translation. This sequence joins TRGV9 and TRGJP. The CDR3 contains 16 residues. The germline gives CDR1 GITISATS, CDR2 ISYDGTV (reference sequence). Written as DNA, the CDR3 is TGTGCCTCGTGGGACCCGCAAGAGTTGGGCAAAAAAATCAAGGTATTT. Its protein is CASWDPQELGKKIKVF.

This clone occurred a few times. This likely traces to a read error, being one base from a far larger clone. The sample has other DNA sequences that encode this CDR3 too. The V gene is TRGV9, the J gene TRGJP. TCRdb lists no J gene, so it was determined here by aligning the DNA to germline. The germline CDR1 and CDR2 sequences are GITISATS and ISYDGTV (reference sequence). This CDR3 has 16 amino acids. This CDR3 reads CALWEVQELGKKIKVF. CDR3 in DNA: TGTGCTTTGTGGGAGGTGCAAGAGTTGGGCAAAAAAATCAAGGTATTT.

The chain couples TRGV9 to TRGJP. The V gene end was trimmed by 0 bases and the J gene end by 3 bases; junction bases not matched to a gene: 2. The CDR3 is 17 amino acids. Per the germline V gene, CDR1 is GITISATS and CDR2 is ISYDGTV (reference sequence). The CDR3 DNA follows: TGTGCCTTGTGGGAGGTGAAGCAAGAGTTGGGCAAAAAAATCAAGGTATTT. It codes for CALWEVKQELGKKIKVF.

As for this clone: A read error likely explains why the TCRdb protein, taken from a much larger clone, differs from this DNA's translation at residue 9; the protein shown is translated from the DNA. The chain carries TRGV10 and TRGJP1. TRGV10 is classed as an ORF, of uncertain function. The CDR3 runs to 12 residues. In nucleotides, the CDR3 is TGTGCTGCGTGGGCCACTGGTTGGTTAAAGATATTT. Its protein is CAAWATGWLKIF.

By share, this clone counts as large. A much more abundant neighbour one base away suggests this may be a read error. Distinct nucleotide sequences in the sample also encode this CDR3. V gene TRGV9 combines with J gene TRGJP. CDR3 size: 16 residues. J lost 4 bases, V lost 1 base, and 1 base had no gene match. The germline V gene has CDR1 GITISATS and CDR2 ISYDGTV (reference sequence). In DNA form, the CDR3 reads TGTGCCTTGTGGGAGGTCCAAGAGTTGGGCAAAAAAATCAAGGTATTT. This gives the protein CALWEVQELGKKIKVF.

In its sample, this clone is large (0.1 to 1%). This sequence is one base from a far larger clone and is likely a read error. This chain joins TRGV9 and TRGJP. The trim removed 2 bases at V and 3 bases at J, leaving 1 base unmatched. CDR1 is GITISATS, CDR2 ISYDGTV, per germline (reference sequence). The length of the CDR3 is 16 residues. DNA for the CDR3: TGTGCCTTGTGGGAGGCGCAAGAGTTGGGCAAAAAAATCAAGGTATTT. This codes for CALWEAQELGKKIKVF.

The sample holds a few counts of this clone. A read error likely explains why the TCRdb protein, taken from a much larger clone, differs from this DNA's translation at residue 6; the protein shown is translated from the DNA. The rearrangement uses TRGV9 and TRGJ1 or TRGJ2. The CDR3 runs 11 residues. After removal of 3 bases from V and 9 bases from J, the junction contained 5 bases not matched to a gene. Germline-derived CDR1 and CDR2 are GITISATS and ISYDGTV (reference sequence). The CDR3 here is CALWESPKKLF. In nucleotides, the CDR3 is TGTGCCTTGTGGGAGTCCCCTAAGAAACTCTTT.

As regards this clone: One base separates it from a far larger clone, so it is likely a read error. Other DNA variants within this sample encode the same CDR3. This chain joins TRGV9 and TRGJP. The CDR3 runs 16 residues. CDR1 and CDR2 (germline): GITISATS, ISYDGTV (reference sequence). The CDR3 DNA reads TGTGCCTTGTGGGAGGTGCAAGAGTTAGGCAAAAAAATCAAGGTATTT. Translation gives CALWEVQELGKKIKVF.

This clone has only a few counts. This chain connects TRGV9 to TRGJP. CDR1 is GITISATS, CDR2 ISYDGTV, per germline (reference sequence). J gave up 4 bases and V 6 bases, and 6 bases lay outside the gene matches. This CDR3 region has 16 residues. CDR3: CALWSKQELGKKIKVF. CDR3 nucleotide sequence: TGTGCCTTGTGGAGTAAACAAGAGTTGGGCAAAAAAATCAAGGTATTT.

V and J are TRGV9 and TRGJ1 or TRGJ2. Matching the DNA to germline supplied the J gene, which TCRdb does not give. The CDR3 consists of 14 residues. V shed 4 bases and J 5 bases; nucleotides not matched to a gene: 11. CDR1 is GITISATS, CDR2 ISYDGTV, per germline (reference sequence). The CDR3 coding sequence is TGTGCCTTGTGGGAAAATTCGAGGAATTATAAGAAACTCTTT. Protein product: CALWENSRNYKKLF.

This clone was counted between two and nine times. The protein TCRdb gives is from a much larger clone and does not agree with this DNA's translation at residue 13, likely a read error; the protein shown here comes from the DNA. This sequence joins TRGV9 and TRGJP. Matching the DNA to germline supplied the J gene, which TCRdb does not give. Per germline, CDR1 GITISATS and CDR2 ISYDGTV (reference sequence). The CDR3 contains 16 residues. The DNA of the CDR3 is TGTGCCTTGTGGGAGGTGCAAGAGTTGGGCAAAAAAACCAAGGTATTT. Its protein product is CALWEVQELGKKTKVF.

This clone is deemed large. The chain employs TRGV10 and TRGJP1. TRGV10 is an open reading frame whose function is uncertain. V dropped 8 bases and J dropped 0; count of bases not matched to a gene: 4. The CDR3 length is 14 residues. The CDR3 loop reads CAAWDYTTGWFKIF. The CDR3 bases are TGTGCTGCGTGGGATTATACCACTGGTTGGTTCAAGATATTT.

By frequency in the sample, this clone is medium-sized. A far larger clone is off by one base, so a read error is likely. The gene calls are TRGV9 and TRGJP. The CDR3 totals 16 residues. Germline-derived CDR1 and CDR2 are GITISATS and ISYDGTV (reference sequence). In nucleotides, the CDR3 is TGTGCCTTGTGGGAGGTGCAAAAGTTGGGCAAAAAAATCAAGGTATTT. Amino acids: CALWEVQKLGKKIKVF.

This clone was detected a few times. TCRdb lists the protein of a much larger clone for this DNA, which differs at residue 8, so this is likely a read error; the protein given here is translated from the DNA itself. The chain is built from TRGV9 and TRGJP. From germline, CDR1 is GITISATS and CDR2 ISYDGTV (reference sequence). The CDR3 is made up of 16 amino acids. CDR3 nucleotides: TGTGCCTTGTGGGAGGTGCAAGATTTGGGCAAAAAAATCAAGGTATTT. This encodes CALWEVQDLGKKIKVF.

Concerning this clone: A much bigger clone sits one base away, suggesting this may be a read error. The chain carries TRGV10 and TRGJP1. TRGV10 is flagged as an ORF with uncertain function. This CDR3 region has 10 residues. The CDR3 DNA is TGTGCTGTGTGGGGTTGGTTCAAGATATTT. This codes for CAVWGWFKIF.

This clone is large in the sample. The rearrangement links TRGV2 to TRGJP1. Losses at the gene ends were 3 bases for V and 4 bases for J; bases not matched to a gene: 5. The CDR3 is 14 residues long. Germline values: CDR1 EGSNGY, CDR2 YDSYNSKV. The chain's CDR3 is CATWDPLTGWFKIF. The CDR3 DNA reads as TGTGCCACCTGGGACCCGCTCACTGGTTGGTTCAAGATATTT.